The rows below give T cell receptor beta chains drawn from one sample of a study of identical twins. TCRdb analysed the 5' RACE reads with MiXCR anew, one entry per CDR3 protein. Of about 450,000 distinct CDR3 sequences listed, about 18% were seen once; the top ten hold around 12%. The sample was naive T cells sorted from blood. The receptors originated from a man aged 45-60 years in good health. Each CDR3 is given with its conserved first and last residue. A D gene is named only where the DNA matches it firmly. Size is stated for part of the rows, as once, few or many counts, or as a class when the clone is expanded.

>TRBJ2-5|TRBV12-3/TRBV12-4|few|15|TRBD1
TGTGCCAGCAGTTTAGGGGACAGGGAGGAAGAGACCCAGTACTTC
CASSLGDREEETQYF
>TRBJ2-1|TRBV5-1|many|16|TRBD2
TGCGCCAGCAGCTTGGTGCTAGCGGGACGGGGCAATGAGCAGTTCTTC
CASSLVLAGRGNEQFF
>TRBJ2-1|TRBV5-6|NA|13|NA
TGTGCCAGCAGCTTGGCCTCTCCACTGGAGCAGTTCTTC
CASSLASPLEQFF
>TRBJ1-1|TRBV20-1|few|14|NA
TGCAGTGCTAGAGACTTGGGTTCCGGCACTGAAGCTTTCTTT
CSARDLGSGTEAFF
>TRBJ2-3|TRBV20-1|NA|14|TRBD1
TGCAGTGCCGCCGACAGGGGGGATGGAGATACGCAGTATTTT
CSAADRGDGDTQYF
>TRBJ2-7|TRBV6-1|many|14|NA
TGTGCCAGCATTGAGATAGGGAAGTCCTACGAGCAGTACTTC
CASIEIGKSYEQYF
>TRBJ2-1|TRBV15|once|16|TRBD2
TGTGCCACCAGCACGGGACTAGCGGGAGGAGTCGATGAGCAGTTCTTC
CATSTGLAGGVDEQFF
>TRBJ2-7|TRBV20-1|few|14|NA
TGCAGTGCCAAGACCCCTTATCTACAGTACGAGCAGTACTTC
CSAKTPYLQYEQYF
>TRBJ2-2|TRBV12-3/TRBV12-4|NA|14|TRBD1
TGTGCCAGCAGTCGACAGGGTGACACCGGGGAGCTGTTTTTT
CASSRQGDTGELFF
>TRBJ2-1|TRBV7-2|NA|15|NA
TGTGCCAGCAGCTTATCAGGGTCCCTAAACAATGAGCAGTTCTTC
CASSLSGSLNNEQFF
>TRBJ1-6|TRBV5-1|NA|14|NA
TGCGCCAGCAGCTTGGACGGAAATAATTCACCCCTCCACTTT
CASSLDGNNSPLHF
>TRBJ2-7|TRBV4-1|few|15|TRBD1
TGCGCCAGCAGCCAAATAGGACAGGGGGCTCACGAGCAGTACTTC
CASSQIGQGAHEQYF
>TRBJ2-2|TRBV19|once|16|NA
TGTGCCAGTAGCCGACGATTCAGGCTTGACACCGGGGAGCTGTTTTTT
CASSRRFRLDTGELFF
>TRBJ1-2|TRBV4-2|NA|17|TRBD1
TGTGCCAGCAGCCAAGAGGCCGGAACGGGACAGAGCTATGGCTACACCTTC
CASSQEAGTGQSYGYTF
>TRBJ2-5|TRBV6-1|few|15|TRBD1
TGTGCCAGCGCCCCTCTGACAGGGCTGGCGGAGACCCAGTACTTC
CASAPLTGLAETQYF
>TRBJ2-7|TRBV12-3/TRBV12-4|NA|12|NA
TGTGCCAGCAGTGCCTCCATCTACGAGCAGTACTTC
CASSASIYEQYF
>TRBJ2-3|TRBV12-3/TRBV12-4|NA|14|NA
TGTGCCAGCACCGTGAGGGTTCAAGACGGTACGCAGTATTTT
CASTVRVQDGTQYF
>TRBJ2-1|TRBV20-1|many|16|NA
TGCAGTGCTAGAGATCCTGGGGCGAGCTCCTACAATGAGCAGTTCTTC
CSARDPGASSYNEQFF
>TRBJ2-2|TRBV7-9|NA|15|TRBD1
TGTGCCAGCAGCTTTCGCACAGGGGGCGCCGGGGAGCTGTTTTTT
CASSFRTGGAGELFF
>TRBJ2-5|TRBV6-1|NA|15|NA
TGTGCCATCCAGAAGGGATCCTTCCGGCGAGAGACCCAGTACTTC
CAIQKGSFRRETQYF
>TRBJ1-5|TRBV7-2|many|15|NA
TGTGCCAGCAGCGGCGGAGGTTACCTAAGGGAGCCCCAGCATTTT
CASSGGGYLREPQHF
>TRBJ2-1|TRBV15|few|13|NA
TGTGCCACCAGCAGGGCTCCGCAGGATGAGCAGTTCTTC
CATSRAPQDEQFF
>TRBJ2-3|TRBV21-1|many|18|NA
TGTGCCAGCAGCGGACCCCATGTAGCGGGGGGGCTTGAAGATACGCAGTATTTT
CASSGPHVAGGLEDTQYF
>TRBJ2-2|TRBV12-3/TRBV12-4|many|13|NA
TGTGCCAGCAGTGCCCAAGGGCCCGGGGAGCTGTTTTTT
CASSAQGPGELFF
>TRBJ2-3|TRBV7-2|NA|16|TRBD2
TGTGCCAGCAGCTTAGACCTAGCGGGAGGCCCAGATACGCAGTATTTT
CASSLDLAGGPDTQYF
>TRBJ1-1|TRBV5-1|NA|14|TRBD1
TGCGCCAGCAGCTGGTCGACAGGGGGCGGTGAAGCTTTCTTT
CASSWSTGGGEAFF
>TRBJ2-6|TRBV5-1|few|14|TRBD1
TGCGCCAGCAGCAGGGGGCAGGAGGCCAACGTCCTGACTTTC
CASSRGQEANVLTF